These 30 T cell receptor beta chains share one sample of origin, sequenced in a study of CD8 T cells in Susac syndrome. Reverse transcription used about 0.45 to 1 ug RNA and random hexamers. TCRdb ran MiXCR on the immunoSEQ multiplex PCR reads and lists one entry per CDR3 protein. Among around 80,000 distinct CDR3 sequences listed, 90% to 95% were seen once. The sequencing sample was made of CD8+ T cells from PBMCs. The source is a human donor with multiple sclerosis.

The CDR3 DNA reads TGTGCCAGCACCTACGCGGGGCAAGGTGGACCCCTCCACTTT. Encoded protein: CASTYAGQGGPLHF. J is TRBJ1-6 and V is TRBV27; D may be TRBD1 (5 bases). V lost 7 bases and J lost 12, with 19 bases in between. Per the germline V gene, CDR1 is MNHEY and CDR2 is SMNVEV (reference sequence). The CDR3 runs 14 residues.

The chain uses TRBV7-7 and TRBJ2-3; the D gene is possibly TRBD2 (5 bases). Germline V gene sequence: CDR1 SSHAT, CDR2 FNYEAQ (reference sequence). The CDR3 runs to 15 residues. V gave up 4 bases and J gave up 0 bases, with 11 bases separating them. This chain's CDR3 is CASSSIPGSTDTQYF. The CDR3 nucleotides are TGTGCCAGCAGCTCTATACCGGGGAGCACAGATACGCAGTATTTT. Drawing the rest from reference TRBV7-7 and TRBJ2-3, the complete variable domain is GAGVSQSPRYKVTKRGQDVTLRCDPISSHATLYWYQQALGQGPEFLTYFNYEAQPDKSGLPSDRFSAERPEGSISTLTIQRTEQRDSAMYRCASSSIPGSTDTQYFGPGTRLTVL.

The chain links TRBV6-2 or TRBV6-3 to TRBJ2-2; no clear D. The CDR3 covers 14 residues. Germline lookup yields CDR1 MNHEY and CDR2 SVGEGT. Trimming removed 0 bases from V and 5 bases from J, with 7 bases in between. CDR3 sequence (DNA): TGTGCCAGCAGTTACTCGGCCCGAACCGGGGAGCTGTTTTTT. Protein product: CASSYSARTGELFF.

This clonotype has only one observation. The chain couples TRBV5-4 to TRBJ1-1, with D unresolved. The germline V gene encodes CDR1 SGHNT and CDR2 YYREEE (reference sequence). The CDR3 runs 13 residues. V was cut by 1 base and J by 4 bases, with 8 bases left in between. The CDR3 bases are TGTGCCAGCAGCTTGAAGGGTCCCACTGAAGCTTTCTTT. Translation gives CASSLKGPTEAFF. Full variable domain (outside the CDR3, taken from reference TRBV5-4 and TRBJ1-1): ETGVTQSPTHLIKTRGQQVTLRCSSQSGHNTVSWYQQALGQGPQFIFQYYREEENGRGNFPPRFSGLQFPNYSSELNVNALELDDSALYLCASSLKGPTEAFFGQGTRLTVV.

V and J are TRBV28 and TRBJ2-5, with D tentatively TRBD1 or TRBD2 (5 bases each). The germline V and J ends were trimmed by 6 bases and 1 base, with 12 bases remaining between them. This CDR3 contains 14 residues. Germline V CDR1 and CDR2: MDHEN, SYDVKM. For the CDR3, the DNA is TGTGCCAGCAGACCCGGGACGGCCCAAGAGACCCAGTACTTC. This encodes CASRPGTAQETQYF.

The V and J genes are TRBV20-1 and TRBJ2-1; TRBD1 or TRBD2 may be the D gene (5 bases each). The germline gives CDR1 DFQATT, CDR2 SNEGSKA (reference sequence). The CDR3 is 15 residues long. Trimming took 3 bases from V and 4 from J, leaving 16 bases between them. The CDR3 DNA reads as TGCAGTGCTAGGAGTGTAGGGGACGGGTACAATGAGCAGTTCTTC. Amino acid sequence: CSARSVGDGYNEQFF.

Written as DNA, the CDR3 is TGTGCCAGCACTGCCCTAATGAACACTGAAGCTTTCTTT. Translating it yields CASTALMNTEAFF. The genes are TRBV6-1 and TRBJ1-1; D is uncertain. Germline assignment: CDR1 MNHNS and CDR2 SASEGT. V was shortened by 7 bases and J by 0 bases, with 9 bases between the two germline ends. This CDR3 is built from 13 residues.

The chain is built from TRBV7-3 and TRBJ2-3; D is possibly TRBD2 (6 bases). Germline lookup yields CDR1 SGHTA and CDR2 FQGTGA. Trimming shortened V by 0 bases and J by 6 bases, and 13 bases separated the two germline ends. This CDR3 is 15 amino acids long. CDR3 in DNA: TGTGCCAGCAGCTTAACGTCGGGAGAGGGGGATACGCAGTATTTT. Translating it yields CASSLTSGEGDTQYF. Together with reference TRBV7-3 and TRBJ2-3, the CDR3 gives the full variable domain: GAGVSQTPSNKVTEKGKYVELRCDPISGHTALYWYRQSLGQGPEFLIYFQGTGAADDSGLPNDRFFAVRPEGSVSTLKIQRTERGDSAVYLCASSLTSGEGDTQYFGPGTRLTVL.

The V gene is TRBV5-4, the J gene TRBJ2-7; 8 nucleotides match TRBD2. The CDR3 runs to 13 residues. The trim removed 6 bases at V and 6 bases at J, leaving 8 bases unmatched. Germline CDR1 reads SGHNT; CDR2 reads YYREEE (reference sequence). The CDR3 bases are TGTGCCAGCACCCGGGGGGGGCTATCCGAGCAGTACTTC. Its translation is CASTRGGLSEQYF. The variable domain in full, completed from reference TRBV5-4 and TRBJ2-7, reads ETGVTQSPTHLIKTRGQQVTLRCSSQSGHNTVSWYQQALGQGPQFIFQYYREEENGRGNFPPRFSGLQFPNYSSELNVNALELDDSALYLCASTRGGLSEQYFGPGTRLTVT.

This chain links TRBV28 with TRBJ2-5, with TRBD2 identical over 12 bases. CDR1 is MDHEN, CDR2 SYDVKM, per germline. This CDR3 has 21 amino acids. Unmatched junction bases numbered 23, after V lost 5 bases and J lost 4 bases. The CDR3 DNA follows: TGTGCCAGCAGTAAGACATCGACTAGCGGGAGACGGGCGCTGAATTCAGAGACCCAGTACTTC. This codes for CASSKTSTSGRRALNSETQYF.

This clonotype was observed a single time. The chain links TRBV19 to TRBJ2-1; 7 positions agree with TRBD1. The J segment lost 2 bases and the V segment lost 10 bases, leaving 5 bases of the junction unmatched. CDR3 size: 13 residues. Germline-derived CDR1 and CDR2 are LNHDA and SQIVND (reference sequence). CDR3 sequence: CAIRDSAYNEQFF. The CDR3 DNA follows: TGTGCCATCCGGGACAGCGCCTACAATGAGCAGTTCTTC. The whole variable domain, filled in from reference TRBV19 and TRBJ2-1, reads DGGITQSPKYLFRKEGQNVTLSCEQNLNHDAMYWYRQDPGQGLRLIYYSQIVNDFQKGDIAEGYSVSREKKESFPLTVTSAQKNPTAFYLCAIRDSAYNEQFFGPGTRLTVL.

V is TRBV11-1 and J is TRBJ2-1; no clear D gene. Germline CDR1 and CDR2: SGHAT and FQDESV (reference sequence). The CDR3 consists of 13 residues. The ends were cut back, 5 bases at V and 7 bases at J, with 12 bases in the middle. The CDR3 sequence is CASSLLFANEQFF. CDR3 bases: TGTGCCAGCAGCCTTTTATTTGCAAATGAGCAGTTCTTC. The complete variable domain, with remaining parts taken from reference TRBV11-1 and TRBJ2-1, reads EAEVAQSPRYKITEKSQAVAFWCDPISGHATLYWYRQILGQGPELLVQFQDESVVDDSQLPKDRFSAERLKGVDSTLKIQPAELGDSAMYLCASSLLFANEQFFGPGTRLTVL.

CDR3 nucleotides: TGTGCCAGCAGCCAAGAGGCCCCCCAGGACAACTATGGCTACACCTTC. It is translated as CASSQEAPQDNYGYTF. V usage is TRBV4-2 and J usage is TRBJ1-2; D remains ambiguous. The V gene lost 0 bases and the J gene lost 2 bases, with 13 bases spanning the gap. CDR3 size: 16 residues. Germline CDR1 is LGHNA and CDR2 is YNFKEQ.

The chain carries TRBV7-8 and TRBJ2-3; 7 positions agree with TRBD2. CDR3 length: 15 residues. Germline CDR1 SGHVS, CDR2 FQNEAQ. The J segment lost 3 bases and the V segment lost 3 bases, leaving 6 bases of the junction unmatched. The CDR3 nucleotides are TGTGCCAGCAGCTTTAGCGGGCAGGGTACAGATACGCAGTATTTT. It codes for CASSFSGQGTDTQYF.

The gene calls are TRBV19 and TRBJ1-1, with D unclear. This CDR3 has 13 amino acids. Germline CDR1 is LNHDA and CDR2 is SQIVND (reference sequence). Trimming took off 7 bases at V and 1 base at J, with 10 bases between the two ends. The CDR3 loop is CASTFTRNTEAFF. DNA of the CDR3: TGTGCCAGTACTTTCACAAGGAACACTGAAGCTTTCTTT.

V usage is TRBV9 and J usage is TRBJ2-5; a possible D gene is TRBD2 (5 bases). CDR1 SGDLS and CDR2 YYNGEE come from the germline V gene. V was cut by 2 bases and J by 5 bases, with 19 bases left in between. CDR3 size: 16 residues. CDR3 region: CASSVSGVPFGETQYF. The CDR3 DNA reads TGTGCCAGCAGCGTCTCCGGGGTCCCCTTTGGGGAGACCCAGTACTTC.

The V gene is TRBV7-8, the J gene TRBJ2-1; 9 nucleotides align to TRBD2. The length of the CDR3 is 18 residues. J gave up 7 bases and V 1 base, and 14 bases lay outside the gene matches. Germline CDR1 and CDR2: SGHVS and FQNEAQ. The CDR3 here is CASSLEASGTSGWNEQFF. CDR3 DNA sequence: TGTGCCAGCAGCTTAGAAGCTAGCGGGACTTCCGGCTGGAATGAGCAGTTCTTC.

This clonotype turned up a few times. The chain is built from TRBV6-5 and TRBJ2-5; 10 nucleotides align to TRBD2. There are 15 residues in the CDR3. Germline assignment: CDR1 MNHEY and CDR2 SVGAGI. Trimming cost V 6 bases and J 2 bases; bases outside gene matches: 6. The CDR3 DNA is TGTGCCAGCAGGGGTAGCGGGGGGATTCAAGAGACCCAGTACTTC. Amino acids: CASRGSGGIQETQYF.

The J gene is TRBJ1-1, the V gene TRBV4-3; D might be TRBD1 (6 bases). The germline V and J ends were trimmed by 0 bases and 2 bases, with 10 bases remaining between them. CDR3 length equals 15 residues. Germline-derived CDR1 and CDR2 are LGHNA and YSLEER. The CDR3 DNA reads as TGCGCCAGCAGCCAAGATCGTGGGGGCAACACTGAAGCTTTCTTT. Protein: CASSQDRGGNTEAFF.

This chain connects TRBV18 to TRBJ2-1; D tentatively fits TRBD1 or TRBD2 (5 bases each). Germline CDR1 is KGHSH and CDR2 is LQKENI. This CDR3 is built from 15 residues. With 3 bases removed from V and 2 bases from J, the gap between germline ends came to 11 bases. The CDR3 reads CASSPLRGTYNEQFF. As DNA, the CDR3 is TGTGCCAGCTCACCTCTGAGGGGTACCTACAATGAGCAGTTCTTC.

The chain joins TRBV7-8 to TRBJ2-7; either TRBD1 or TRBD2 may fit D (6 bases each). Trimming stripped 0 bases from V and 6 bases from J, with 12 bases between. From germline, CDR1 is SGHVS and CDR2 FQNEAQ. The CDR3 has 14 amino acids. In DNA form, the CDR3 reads TGTGCCAGCAGCTTAGCACAGGGAGGCTCCGAGCAGTACTTC. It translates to CASSLAQGGSEQYF.

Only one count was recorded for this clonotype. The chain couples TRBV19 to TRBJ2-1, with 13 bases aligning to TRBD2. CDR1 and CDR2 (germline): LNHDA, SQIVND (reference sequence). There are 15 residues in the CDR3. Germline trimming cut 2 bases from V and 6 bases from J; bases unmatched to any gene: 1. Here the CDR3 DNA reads TGTGCCAGTAGTATAACTAGCGGGAGGGTCAATGAGCAGTTCTTC. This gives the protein CASSITSGRVNEQFF. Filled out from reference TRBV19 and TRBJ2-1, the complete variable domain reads DGGITQSPKYLFRKEGQNVTLSCEQNLNHDAMYWYRQDPGQGLRLIYYSQIVNDFQKGDIAEGYSVSREKKESFPLTVTSAQKNPTAFYLCASSITSGRVNEQFFGPGTRLTVL.

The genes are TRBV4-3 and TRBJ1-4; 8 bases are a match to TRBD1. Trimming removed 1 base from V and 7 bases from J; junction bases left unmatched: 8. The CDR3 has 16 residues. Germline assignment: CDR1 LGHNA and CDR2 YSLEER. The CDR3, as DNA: TGCGCCAGCAGCCAAGGCTGGGACAGGAATTTTGAAAAACTGTTTTTT. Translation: CASSQGWDRNFEKLFF.

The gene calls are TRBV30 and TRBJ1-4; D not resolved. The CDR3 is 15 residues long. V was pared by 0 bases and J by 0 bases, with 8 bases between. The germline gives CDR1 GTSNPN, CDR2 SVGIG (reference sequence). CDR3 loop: CAWSVLPATNEKLFF. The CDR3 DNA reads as TGTGCCTGGAGTGTGTTACCGGCAACTAATGAAAAACTGTTTTTT.

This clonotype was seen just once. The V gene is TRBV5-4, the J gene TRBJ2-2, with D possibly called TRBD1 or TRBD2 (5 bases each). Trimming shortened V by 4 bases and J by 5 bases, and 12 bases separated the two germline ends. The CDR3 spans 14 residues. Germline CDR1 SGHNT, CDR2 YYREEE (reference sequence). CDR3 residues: CASSQGPMTGELFF. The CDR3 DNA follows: TGTGCCAGCAGCCAGGGACCTATGACCGGGGAGCTGTTTTTT.

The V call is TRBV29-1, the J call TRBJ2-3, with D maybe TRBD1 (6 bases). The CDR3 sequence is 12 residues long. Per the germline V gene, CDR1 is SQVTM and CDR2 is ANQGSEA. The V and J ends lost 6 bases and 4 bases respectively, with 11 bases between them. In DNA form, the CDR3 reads TGCAGCGTGGCAGGGGTTTCAGATACGCAGTATTTT. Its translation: CSVAGVSDTQYF.

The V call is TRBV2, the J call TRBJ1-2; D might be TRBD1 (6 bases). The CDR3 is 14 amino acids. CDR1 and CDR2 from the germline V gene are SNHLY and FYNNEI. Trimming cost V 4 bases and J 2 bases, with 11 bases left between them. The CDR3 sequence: CASSGETGNYGYTF. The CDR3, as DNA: TGTGCCAGCAGTGGGGAAACAGGGAACTATGGCTACACCTTC.

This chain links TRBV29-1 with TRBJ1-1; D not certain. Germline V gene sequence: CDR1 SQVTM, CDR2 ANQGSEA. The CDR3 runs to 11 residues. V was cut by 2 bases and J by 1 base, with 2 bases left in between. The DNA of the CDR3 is TGCAGCGTTGAAAAGAACACTGAAGCTTTCTTT. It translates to CSVEKNTEAFF.

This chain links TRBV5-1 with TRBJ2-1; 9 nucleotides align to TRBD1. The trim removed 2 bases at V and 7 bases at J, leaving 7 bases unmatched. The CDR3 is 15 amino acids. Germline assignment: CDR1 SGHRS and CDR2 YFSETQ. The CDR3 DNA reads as TGCGCCAGCAGCTTTTCCGGACAGGGGACGAATGAGCAGTTCTTC. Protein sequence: CASSFSGQGTNEQFF.

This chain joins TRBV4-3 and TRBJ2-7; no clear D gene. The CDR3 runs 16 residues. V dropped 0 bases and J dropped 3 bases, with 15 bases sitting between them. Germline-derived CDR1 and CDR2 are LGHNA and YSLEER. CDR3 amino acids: CASSQDPRPGSYEQYF. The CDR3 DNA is TGCGCCAGCAGCCAAGATCCGCGTCCTGGTAGCTACGAGCAGTACTTC.